One sample yielded the 27 T cell receptor beta chains listed below, sequenced in a study of control samples from healthy donors and cancer patients. Libraries were prepared by immunoSEQ multiplex PCR; TCRdb keeps only in-frame clonotypes and omits some of them. The repertoire consists of some 100,000 clones, with roughly 86% occurring once and the leading ten covering around 1.3%. Specimen: blood. The receptors stem from a woman between 45 and 65 years old in good health.

Of note for this clone: Different DNA sequences within this sample yield the same CDR3. The CDR3: CASSIGQGSSYNSPLHF. Here the CDR3 DNA reads TGTGCCAGTAGTATCGGACAGGGGAGCTCCTATAATTCACCCCTCCACTTT. The rearrangement links TRBV19 to TRBJ1-6; 9 bases align to TRBD1. The CDR3 totals 17 residues. Trimming took 3 bases from V and 0 from J; bases not matched to a gene: 3. Germline lookup yields CDR1 LNHDA and CDR2 SQIVND (reference sequence).

The chain links TRBV9 to TRBJ2-3; D ambiguous. There are 16 residues in the CDR3. Trimming took off 0 bases at V and 3 bases at J, with 14 bases between the two ends. Per germline, CDR1 SGDLS and CDR2 YYNGEE. CDR3 coding DNA: TGTGCCAGCAGCGTAGGGGCACCGAGCAGGACAGATACGCAGTATTTT. It translates to CASSVGAPSRTDTQYF.

V usage is TRBV19 and J usage is TRBJ2-1; 9 bases are a match to TRBD1. After removal of 5 bases from V and 5 bases from J, the junction contained 7 bases not matched to a gene. This CDR3 comprises 15 residues. Germline assignment: CDR1 LNHDA and CDR2 SQIVND (reference sequence). CDR3 nucleotide sequence: TGTGCCAGTAGTCCCTCGGGACAGGGTGACAATGAGCAGTTCTTC. Amino acids: CASSPSGQGDNEQFF. Supplemented by reference TRBV19 and TRBJ2-1, the full variable domain reads DGGITQSPKYLFRKEGQNVTLSCEQNLNHDAMYWYRQDPGQGLRLIYYSQIVNDFQKGDIAEGYSVSREKKESFPLTVTSAQKNPTAFYLCASSPSGQGDNEQFFGPGTRLTVL.

This rearrangement joins TRBV3-1 (or the pseudogene TRBV3-2) to TRBJ1-6; D may be TRBD1 (5 bases). In germline, CDR1 is LGHDT, CDR2 YNNKEL (reference sequence). Trimming left V 3 bases short and J 9 bases short, with 9 bases between. This CDR3 is 13 amino acids long. The chain's CDR3 is CASSHAGSSPLHF. The CDR3 nucleotides read TGTGCCAGCAGCCACGCAGGGAGTTCACCCCTCCACTTT.

The gene calls are TRBV7-2 and TRBJ2-3; the match to TRBD2 covers 16 bases. Trimming at V came to 5 bases and at J to 8 bases, leaving 16 bases not matched to a gene. Germline lookup yields CDR1 SGHTA and CDR2 FQGNSA. The CDR3 is 19 residues long. The CDR3 spells CASSLSGTSGGALRFTQYF. CDR3 nucleotide sequence: TGTGCCAGCAGCCTCTCCGGGACTAGCGGGGGGGCTTTAAGATTTACGCAGTATTTT.

The chain is built from TRBV5-1 and TRBJ1-2; D gene unclear. The CDR3 length is 15 residues. V was cut by 1 base and J by 0 bases, with 10 bases left in between. Germline assignment: CDR1 SGHRS and CDR2 YFSETQ. CDR3 amino acids: CASSLILGSNYGYTF. CDR3 nucleotides: TGCGCCAGCAGCTTGATACTGGGATCTAACTATGGCTACACCTTC.

V usage is TRBV28 and J usage is TRBJ1-6; TRBD1 matches at 7 bases. This CDR3 spans 16 amino acids. Germline CDR1 reads MDHEN; CDR2 reads SYDVKM. The trim removed 5 bases at V and 8 bases at J, leaving 12 bases unmatched. The CDR3 DNA is TGTGCCAGCAGTCTAATAACGACAGGGCAGGATTCACCCCTCCACTTT. Amino acid sequence: CASSLITTGQDSPLHF.

The V and J genes are TRBV5-1 and TRBJ1-1, with TRBD1 matching 7 bases. CDR3 size: 14 residues. The J segment lost 2 bases and the V segment lost 4 bases, leaving 5 bases of the junction unmatched. CDR1 and CDR2 (germline): SGHRS, YFSETQ. The CDR3 DNA follows: TGCGCCAGCAGCCGGGACAGTATAAACACTGAAGCTTTCTTT. Translating it yields CASSRDSINTEAFF.

This chain links TRBV5-1 with TRBJ2-5; 8 positions match TRBD2. Trimming took 4 bases from V and 3 from J; bases not matched to a gene: 8. In germline, CDR1 is SGHRS, CDR2 YFSETQ. This CDR3 region has 15 residues. The CDR3 bases are TGCGCCAGCAGCCCGCCGAGAGCGGGGGAAGAGACCCAGTACTTC. Its translation: CASSPPRAGEETQYF.

The chain is built from TRBV29-1 and TRBJ1-1; 10 bases match TRBD1. The CDR3 covers 13 residues. Per the germline V gene, CDR1 is SQVTM and CDR2 is ANQGSEA. J was trimmed by 3 bases and V by 6 bases; bases with no gene match: 4. The DNA for the CDR3 is TGCAGCGTGACAGGGGGCATCGACACTGAAGCTTTCTTT. This sequence encodes CSVTGGIDTEAFF.

V gene TRBV3-1 (or the pseudogene TRBV3-2) combines with J gene TRBJ2-3; D might be TRBD1 or TRBD2, each matching 5 bases. This CDR3 comprises 15 residues. Germline lookup yields CDR1 LGHDT and CDR2 YNNKEL (reference sequence). V lost 1 base and J lost 0, with 8 bases in between. The CDR3 region has the DNA TGTGCCAGCAGCCAAGGAGGGGCGAGCACAGATACGCAGTATTTT. This gives the protein CASSQGGASTDTQYF.

This chain uses TRBV7-9 with TRBJ2-7; D not resolved. CDR3 size: 11 residues. The germline V gene has CDR1 SEHNR and CDR2 FQNEAQ (reference sequence). V was trimmed by 5 bases and J by 3 bases, leaving 5 bases between them. CDR3 coding DNA: TGTGCCAGCAGCCGTGACTACGAGCAGTACTTC. This gives the protein CASSRDYEQYF.

The V call is TRBV6-1, the J call TRBJ2-1, with D tentatively TRBD1 (5 bases). V gave up 0 bases and J gave up 8 bases, with 11 bases separating them. Germline loops: CDR1 MNHNS, CDR2 SASEGT. The CDR3 has 14 amino acids. The CDR3 protein is CASSEALQVHEQFF. CDR3 in DNA: TGTGCCAGCAGTGAAGCGCTACAGGTACATGAGCAGTTCTTC.

The rearrangement joins TRBV6-6 to TRBJ1-1; D perhaps matches TRBD1 (5 bases). This CDR3 is 13 amino acids long. The V gene lost 9 bases and the J gene lost 2 bases, with 13 bases spanning the gap. The germline CDR1 and CDR2 sequences are MNHNY and SVGAGI (reference sequence). This CDR3 is CASAGGANTEAFF. CDR3 nucleotides: TGTGCCAGTGCGGGAGGGGCTAACACTGAAGCTTTCTTT.

The rearrangement uses TRBV5-1 and TRBJ2-5; D not resolved. Per the germline V gene, CDR1 is SGHRS and CDR2 is YFSETQ. The CDR3 is 15 amino acids. Trimming shortened V by 3 bases and J by 0 bases, and 12 bases separated the two germline ends. The chain's CDR3 is CASSSGRPDQETQYF. In nucleotides, the CDR3 is TGCGCCAGCAGCTCTGGGCGACCCGACCAAGAGACCCAGTACTTC.

V and J are TRBV27 and TRBJ2-2; 12 nucleotides agree with TRBD2. The CDR3 runs 17 residues. Germline V gene lookup returns CDR1 MNHEY and CDR2 SMNVEV (reference sequence). The V gene end was trimmed by 4 bases and the J gene end by 3 bases; junction bases not matched to a gene: 6. The chain's CDR3 is CASSSPSGGAYTGELFF. The CDR3 DNA sequence: TGTGCCAGCAGTTCTCCTAGCGGGGGGGCGTACACCGGGGAGCTGTTTTTT.

The V call is TRBV21-1, the J call TRBJ2-7; the DNA was not used to check the table's D call, TRBD1. TRBV21-1 is shown as a pseudogene. The CDR3 spans 16 residues. This CDR3 is CASSKSYDREVSEQYF. CDR3 coding DNA: TGTGCCAGCAGCAAATCCTATGACAGGGAAGTCAGCGAGCAGTACTTC.

The CDR3 spells CATLKPGKETQYF. As DNA, the CDR3 is TGTGCCACCCTAAAGCCTGGAAAGGAGACCCAGTACTTC. The chain joins TRBV28 to TRBJ2-5; D is ambiguous. The germline CDR1 and CDR2 sequences are MDHEN and SYDVKM. The CDR3 contains 13 residues. V was pared by 10 bases and J by 5 bases, with 17 bases between. Filled out from reference TRBV28 and TRBJ2-5, the complete variable domain reads DVKVTQSSRYLVKRTGEKVFLECVQDMDHENMFWYRQDPGLGLRLIYFSYDVKMKEKGDIPEGYSVSREKKERFSLILESASTNQTSMYLCATLKPGKETQYFGPGTRLLVL.

The chain is built from TRBV5-1 and TRBJ1-2; no reliable D call. Trimming removed 0 bases from V and 3 bases from J, with 6 bases in between. Germline assignment: CDR1 SGHRS and CDR2 YFSETQ. This CDR3 comprises 13 residues. In DNA, the CDR3 is TGCGCCAGCAGCTTGGACATTTACTATGGCTACACCTTC. It yields the protein CASSLDIYYGYTF.

The genes are TRBV7-2 and TRBJ2-5; a possible D gene is TRBD2 (5 bases). This CDR3 is built from 15 residues. CDR1 is SGHTA, CDR2 FQGNSA, per germline. Trimming left V 5 bases short and J 5 bases short, with 18 bases between. CDR3 nucleotide sequence: TGTGCCAGCAGCCCTCGTGCAGATCGGAGGGAGACCCAGTACTTC. Its translation: CASSPRADRRETQYF.

This chain uses TRBV2 with TRBJ1-3; the D gene is possibly TRBD1 (5 bases). The V and J ends lost 6 bases and 1 base respectively, with 10 bases between them. The CDR3 extends over 14 amino acids. Per the germline V gene, CDR1 is SNHLY and CDR2 is FYNNEI. CDR3 nucleotide sequence: TGTGCCAGCAGACCAGGGATATCTGGAAACACCATATATTTT. Its translation is CASRPGISGNTIYF.

This chain joins TRBV6-6 and TRBJ1-1; TRBD1 might be the D (6 bases). V was cut by 10 bases and J by 4 bases, with 16 bases left in between. This CDR3 is built from 13 residues. CDR1 is MNHNY, CDR2 SVGAGI, per germline (reference sequence). In DNA form, the CDR3 reads TGTGCCACCGACTTGAGGGGGGCCACTGAAGCTTTCTTT. This codes for CATDLRGATEAFF.

The sample holds one count of this clone. The V call is TRBV27, the J call TRBJ2-7; 9 nucleotides line up with TRBD1. V lost 7 bases to trimming and J lost 6 bases; unmatched junction nucleotides: 7. The CDR3 has 13 amino acids. Germline CDR1 and CDR2: MNHEY and SMNVEV (reference sequence). This chain's CDR3 is CASKRTGEGEQYF. In nucleotides, the CDR3 is TGTGCCAGCAAAAGGACAGGGGAGGGCGAGCAGTACTTC.

The V call is TRBV6-1, the J call TRBJ1-2; D gene uncertain. Germline V gene lookup returns CDR1 MNHNS and CDR2 SASEGT. V lost 1 base and J lost 0, with 9 bases in between. This CDR3 is built from 15 residues. The chain's CDR3 is CASSEGHAANYGYTF. CDR3 nucleotides: TGTGCCAGCAGTGAAGGGCACGCGGCTAACTATGGCTACACCTTC.

This clone was recorded once. The chain combines TRBV7-2 with TRBJ1-1; 9 bases map to TRBD1. The V gene's germline CDR1 is SGHTA and CDR2 FQGNSA. The CDR3 runs to 12 residues. V lost 5 bases to trimming and J lost 11 bases; unmatched junction nucleotides: 6. The chain's CDR3 is CASSLGTGTAFF. The CDR3 DNA sequence: TGTGCCAGCAGCCTAGGGACAGGGACGGCTTTCTTT.

This rearrangement joins TRBV9 to TRBJ2-2; no reliable D call. The CDR3 spans 12 residues. The V gene lost 4 bases and the J gene lost 7 bases, with 8 bases spanning the gap. Germline V gives CDR1 SGDLS, CDR2 YYNGEE. This CDR3 reads CASSLFSGELFF. CDR3 DNA: TGTGCCAGCAGCCTCTTCAGCGGGGAGCTGTTTTTT.

This clone has only one observation. The V call is TRBV11-3, the J call TRBJ1-2; TRBD1 matches 8 bases. Trimming at V came to 0 bases and at J to 4 bases, leaving 4 bases not matched to a gene. CDR1 is SGHNT, CDR2 YENEEA, per germline. CDR3 size: 15 residues. CDR3 coding DNA: TGTGCCAGCAGCTTAGATTTCGACAGGGGCTATGGCTACACCTTC. This codes for CASSLDFDRGYGYTF. Supplemented by reference TRBV11-3 and TRBJ1-2, the full variable domain reads EAGVVQSPRYKIIEKKQPVAFWCNPISGHNTLYWYLQNLGQGPELLIRYENEEAVDDSQLPKDRFSAERLKGVDSTLKIQPAELGDSAVYLCASSLDFDRGYGYTFGSGTRLTVV.